This TCR beta chain was documented in a study of lymphopenia after photon versus proton radiotherapy. General observations from the study: Larger post-nadir TCR diversity loss correlated inversely with survival in deceased patients. Only patients who died were analyzed for survival; proton advantage is unproven. After the lymphocyte nadir, photon-treated repertoires showed oligoclonal expansion, especially of CD8+ Temra cells. Under photons, naive T cells and diversity fell while effector/memory populations rose.

As regards this clone: Antigen specificity is unknown.

Sequencing was performed with immunoSEQ multiplex PCR; in TCRdb, only in-frame clones are kept and a portion is missing. The profile shows over 25,000 clones, 87% of them singletons. Sample: peripheral blood, taken from a patient treated with proton-based radiotherapy. The TCR was taken from a woman aged 60-75 years with cholangiocarcinoma. Some clones in this sample may be carry-over from other donors' samples.

CDR3 nucleotides: TGTGCCAGCTCACCGCCTAGTGGACAAATAAGCACAGATACGCAGTATTTT. This sequence encodes CASSPPSGQISTDTQYF. The rearrangement joins TRBV18 to TRBJ2-3; D is possibly TRBD1 (5 bases). The V end was cut by 3 bases, the J end by 0 bases, with 16 bases between. Germline lookup yields CDR1 KGHSH and CDR2 LQKENI. The CDR3 runs 17 residues.